Given below is one T cell receptor beta chain in context. Its antigen is unknown. V gave up 0 bases and J gave up 5 bases, with 8 bases separating them. Germline V gives CDR1 KGHSH, CDR2 LQKENI. CDR3 length: 14 amino acids. This sample stems from a study of beta chain features in type 1 diabetes. Sequencing targeted expressed TCRB transcripts, as all isolated RNA had been reverse transcribed. Clones were sequenced by immunoSEQ multiplex PCR, and TCRdb holds only the in-frame ones, with some missing. The sample contains hundreds of thousands of clones, 11% of which appear only once. Purities in excess of 98% were seen in all sorted populations. Study observations and caveats: Type 1 diabetes patients showed fewer insertions and more deletions at VDJ junctions. The analysis here could not establish whether HLA type shapes TCRB rearrangement. Cells expressing TCR highly could be over-represented by cDNA sequencing.

This sequence joins TRBV18 and TRBJ1-5, with a tentative D call TRBD1 (5 bases). Sample: naive CD4+ T cells from blood. The receptor was isolated from a woman aged 18-35 years in good health. The CDR3 loop is CASSPPSRDQPQHF. The CDR3 DNA reads as TGTGCCAGCTCACCACCGAGCAGGGATCAGCCCCAGCATTTT.